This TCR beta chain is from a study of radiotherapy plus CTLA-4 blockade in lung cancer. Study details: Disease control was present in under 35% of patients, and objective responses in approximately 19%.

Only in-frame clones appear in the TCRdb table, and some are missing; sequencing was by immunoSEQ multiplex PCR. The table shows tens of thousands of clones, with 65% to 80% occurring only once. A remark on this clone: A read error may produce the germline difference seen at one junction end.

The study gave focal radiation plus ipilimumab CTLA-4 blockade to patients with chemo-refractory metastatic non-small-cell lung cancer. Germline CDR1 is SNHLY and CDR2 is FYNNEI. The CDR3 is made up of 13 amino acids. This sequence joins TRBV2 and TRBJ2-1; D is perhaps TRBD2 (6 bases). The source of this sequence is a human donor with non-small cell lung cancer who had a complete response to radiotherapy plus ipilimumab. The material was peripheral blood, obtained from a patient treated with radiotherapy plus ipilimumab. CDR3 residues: CASSEVPISGEVF. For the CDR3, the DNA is TGTGCCAGCAGTGAAGTCCCAATTAGCGGAGAAGTCTTC.